These 23 T cell receptor beta chains share one sample of origin, sequenced in a study of preoperative IRX-2 immunotherapy in early breast cancer. Profiled with immunoSEQ multiplex PCR; TCRdb holds only in-frame clones, not every one. The sample shows about 98,000 clones, 86% of them seen only once. The treatment: preoperative locoregional IRX-2 cytokine immunotherapy. Material: tumor tissue, obtained after IRX-2 immunotherapy. These receptors all stem from a human donor with breast cancer.

This clone has a single count. The chain couples TRBV25-1 to TRBJ2-7, with a possible D match to TRBD1 (6 bases). Between the trimmed V and J ends, which lost 7 bases and 3 bases, there was a span of 10 bases. The germline V gene has CDR1 MGHDK and CDR2 SYGVNS. This CDR3 has 12 residues. The CDR3 protein is CASTGQIYEQYF. The DNA of the CDR3 is TGTGCCAGCACCGGACAGATCTACGAGCAGTACTTC.

Note on this clone: The junction shows a germline mismatch at one end, possibly a read error. The V and J genes are TRBV6-4 and TRBJ2-3, with D possibly being TRBD1 or TRBD2 (5 bases each). CDR1 and CDR2 from the germline V gene are MRHNA and SNTAGT. This CDR3 comprises 17 residues. CDR3 sequence (DNA): TGTGCCATCAGTGATTCGTTCCGGGACCTACCCACAGATACGCAGTATTTT. Protein sequence: CAISDSFRDLPTDTQYF.

V usage is TRBV28 and J usage is TRBJ1-6; 7 bases are a match to TRBD1. V shed 7 bases, J shed 8 bases, and the junction held 2 bases outside the gene matches. Germline values: CDR1 MDHEN, CDR2 SYDVKM. The CDR3 runs to 12 residues. CDR3 DNA: TGTGCCAGCACAGGGGGGTATTCACCCCTCCACTTT. It yields the protein CASTGGYSPLHF.

The chain employs TRBV28 and TRBJ1-1; the match to TRBD1 covers 9 bases. Germline V gene lookup returns CDR1 MDHEN and CDR2 SYDVKM. This CDR3 has 14 residues. The trim removed 5 bases at V and 5 bases at J, leaving 6 bases unmatched. The CDR3: CASSQTGGLTEAFF. The CDR3 DNA sequence: TGTGCCAGCAGTCAAACAGGGGGCCTGACTGAAGCTTTCTTT.

This rearrangement joins TRBV6-8 to TRBJ1-4; 10 bases align to TRBD1. Germline V gene data show CDR1 as MNHGY and CDR2 as SAAAGT. The length of the CDR3 is 13 residues. Trimming removed 9 bases from V and 8 bases from J; junction bases left unmatched: 6. The CDR3, as DNA: TGTGCCAGTGACAGGGGGCTCTGGGAAAAACTGTTTTTT. It yields the protein CASDRGLWEKLFF.

The chain carries TRBV6-8 and TRBJ2-3; the D gene is possibly TRBD2 (5 bases). CDR1 MNHGY and CDR2 SAAAGT come from the germline V gene. The CDR3 consists of 14 residues. Trimming stripped 5 bases from V and 6 bases from J, with 15 bases between. Here the CDR3 DNA reads TGTGCCAGCAGTCGGGGTGGCCCTAACGATACGCAGTATTTT. It encodes CASSRGGPNDTQYF.

This chain joins TRBV18 and TRBJ2-7; 7 bases match TRBD1. Germline CDR1 KGHSH, CDR2 LQKENI. The CDR3 contains 16 residues. The V and J ends lost 2 bases and 3 bases, in that order; junction bases with no gene match: 10. The CDR3 bases are TGTGCCAGCTCACCAACGGTTAAGGCAGGGGGCTACGAGCAGTACTTC. Residues: CASSPTVKAGGYEQYF.

The chain employs TRBV10-2 and TRBJ1-2, with TRBD1 matching 7 bases. Germline V lookup: CDR1 WSHSY, CDR2 SAAADI. V shed 2 bases and J 1 base; nucleotides not matched to a gene: 4. The CDR3 runs to 15 residues. The chain's CDR3 is CASSENRGGNYGYTF. The CDR3 DNA follows: TGCGCCAGCAGTGAGAACAGGGGCGGTAACTATGGCTACACCTTC.

The chain employs TRBV19 and TRBJ1-2; D gene unclear. Germline loops: CDR1 LNHDA, CDR2 SQIVND (reference sequence). This CDR3 contains 13 residues. Trimming cost V 7 bases and J 0 bases, with 9 bases left between them. The CDR3 bases are TGTGCCAGTAAGGATGGGGCTAACTATGGCTACACCTTC. It codes for CASKDGANYGYTF.

J is TRBJ2-7 and V is TRBV10-3; D gene uncertain. V dropped 0 bases and J dropped 3 bases, with 6 bases sitting between them. Germline V gene sequence: CDR1 ENHRY, CDR2 SYGVKD. The CDR3 runs to 13 residues. The CDR3 sequence: CAISESKVYEQYF. CDR3 sequence (DNA): TGTGCCATCAGTGAGTCTAAAGTCTACGAGCAGTACTTC.

This chain connects TRBV5-1 to TRBJ2-2, with 9 bases lining up with TRBD1. The germline V gene has CDR1 SGHRS and CDR2 YFSETQ. CDR3 size: 18 residues. Unmatched junction bases numbered 12, after V lost 2 bases and J lost 4 bases. The chain's CDR3 is CASSFSRTGDLGTGELFF. The DNA of the CDR3 is TGCGCCAGCAGCTTTTCGCGGACAGGGGATTTAGGCACCGGGGAGCTGTTTTTT.

This chain connects TRBV5-1 to TRBJ1-4; D is uncertain. V gave up 2 bases and J gave up 8 bases, with 25 bases separating them. CDR1 and CDR2 from the germline V gene are SGHRS and YFSETQ. The CDR3 sequence is 18 residues long. The CDR3 reads CASSFDPNSAPAGEKLFF. DNA of the CDR3: TGCGCCAGCAGCTTCGACCCAAATTCCGCGCCCGCGGGGGAAAAACTGTTTTTT.

The chain employs TRBV11-3 and TRBJ2-2; 9 bases match TRBD1. From germline, CDR1 is SGHNT and CDR2 YENEEA. V lost 5 bases, J lost 6 bases, and 10 bases stayed unmatched. The CDR3 extends over 16 amino acids. This CDR3 is CASSPTPDRGSGELFF. Here the CDR3 DNA reads TGTGCCAGCAGCCCAACCCCGGACAGGGGATCCGGGGAGCTGTTTTTT. The variable domain in full, completed from reference TRBV11-3 and TRBJ2-2, reads EAGVVQSPRYKIIEKKQPVAFWCNPISGHNTLYWYLQNLGQGPELLIRYENEEAVDDSQLPKDRFSAERLKGVDSTLKIQPAELGDSAVYLCASSPTPDRGSGELFFGEGSRLTVL.

This chain links TRBV28 with TRBJ1-1; no reliable D call. This CDR3 comprises 15 residues. Trimming stripped 2 bases from V and 5 bases from J, with 15 bases between. The germline CDR1 and CDR2 sequences are MDHEN and SYDVKM. CDR3 amino acids: CASSLDDRPGTEAFF. CDR3 sequence (DNA): TGTGCCAGCAGTTTAGATGATCGGCCGGGAACTGAAGCTTTCTTT.

The rearrangement links TRBV7-7 to TRBJ1-5; D is ambiguous. Germline assignment: CDR1 SSHAT and CDR2 FNYEAQ (reference sequence). The V and J ends lost 3 bases and 0 bases respectively, with 9 bases between them. The length of the CDR3 is 15 residues. In nucleotides, the CDR3 is TGTGCCAGCAGCTTCGACGGGAGTAGCAATCAGCCCCAGCATTTT. This encodes CASSFDGSSNQPQHF.

The chain combines TRBV30 with TRBJ2-7, with 9 bases fitting TRBD1. Germline V gene lookup returns CDR1 GTSNPN and CDR2 SVGIG (reference sequence). This CDR3 has 14 amino acids. Losses at the gene ends were 3 bases for V and 4 bases for J; bases not matched to a gene: 7. The CDR3 loop is CAWSSTGGRYEQYF. Here the CDR3 DNA reads TGTGCCTGGAGCTCAACAGGGGGCAGGTACGAGCAGTACTTC.

V gene TRBV11-3 combines with J gene TRBJ2-1, with 9 bases aligning to TRBD2. The CDR3 has 17 amino acids. Germline loops: CDR1 SGHNT, CDR2 YENEEA. The J segment lost 8 bases and the V segment lost 5 bases, leaving 16 bases of the junction unmatched. CDR3 residues: CASSPGVGAGGGDEQFF. In DNA form, the CDR3 reads TGTGCCAGCAGCCCCGGGGTAGGAGCGGGGGGAGGGGATGAGCAGTTCTTC.

This chain connects TRBV5-1 to TRBJ2-5; 7 bases are a match to TRBD2. Germline V gene sequence: CDR1 SGHRS, CDR2 YFSETQ. CDR3 length: 15 amino acids. Trimming cost V 3 bases and J 5 bases; bases outside gene matches: 10. CDR3 DNA sequence: TGCGCCAGCAGCTATCTGTCGACTAGCCGTGAGACCCAGTACTTC. Its translation: CASSYLSTSRETQYF.

The chain couples TRBV6-7 to TRBJ1-6; D is unclear. TRBV6-7 is an ORF, and what it does is uncertain. The CDR3 spans 15 residues. V was shortened by 3 bases and J by 4 bases, with 10 bases between the two germline ends. CDR3 nucleotide sequence: TGTGCCAGCAGTTATTCGAGACGGTATAATTCACCCCTCCACTTT. It specifies CASSYSRRYNSPLHF.

The chain links TRBV6-7 to TRBJ2-7; 7 bases align to TRBD2. TRBV6-7 is recorded as an ORF, its role being uncertain. This CDR3 has 13 amino acids. V was pared by 7 bases and J by 6 bases, with 9 bases of the junction left unmatched. CDR3 protein: CASTSRWEGEQYF. DNA of the CDR3: TGTGCCAGCACCTCGAGGTGGGAGGGCGAGCAGTACTTC.

This clone has a single count. J is TRBJ1-2 and V is TRBV28; perhaps TRBD1 as D (5 bases). Between the trimmed V and J ends, which lost 1 base and 8 bases, there was a span of 11 bases. Germline assignment: CDR1 MDHEN and CDR2 SYDVKM. This CDR3 spans 13 amino acids. The CDR3 sequence: CASSLSRTSGYTF. The CDR3 coding sequence is TGTGCCAGCAGTTTATCGCGGACAAGCGGCTACACCTTC.

V gene TRBV5-1 combines with J gene TRBJ1-2, with TRBD1 as a possible D gene (5 bases). CDR3 length: 15 amino acids. The germline V gene encodes CDR1 SGHRS and CDR2 YFSETQ. V gave up 4 bases and J gave up 0 bases, with 13 bases separating them. CDR3 coding DNA: TGCGCCAGCAGCACGTCGACAGACTCTAACTATGGCTACACCTTC. Translated: CASSTSTDSNYGYTF.

The chain carries TRBV10-3 and TRBJ1-1; a weak D match, TRBD1 (5 bases). The CDR3 consists of 14 residues. With 2 bases removed from V and 4 bases from J, the gap between germline ends came to 11 bases. From germline, CDR1 is ENHRY and CDR2 SYGVKD. The CDR3 DNA follows: TGTGCCATCAGTGAGGATAGGGACGGCACTGAAGCTTTCTTT. Translating it yields CAISEDRDGTEAFF.